Listed here are 27 T cell receptor beta chains from one sample, sequenced in a study of T cell repertoires in cytomegalovirus infection. TCRdb redid the calling of the reads with MiXCR, one entry per CDR3 protein. The sample yields some 440,000 distinct CDR3 sequences, about 33% seen once. Input material: PBMCs. The receptors here all came from a human donor in good health (CMV status not recorded). Some clones in this sample may be carry-over from other donors' samples.

This clonotype has only a few counts. V is TRBV19 and J is TRBJ2-7, with 9 bases fitting TRBD2. Germline V gives CDR1 LNHDA, CDR2 SQIVND (reference sequence). The CDR3 loop spans 15 amino acids. With V trimmed by 3 bases and J by 2 bases, 5 bases remained unmatched. The chain's CDR3 is CASSIATSGTYEQYF. The CDR3 coding sequence is TGTGCCAGTAGTATTGCGACTAGCGGTACCTACGAGCAGTACTTC.

This chain links TRBV12-3 or TRBV12-4 with TRBJ2-3, with D possibly TRBD2 on 6 matching bases. CDR3 length equals 15 residues. Trimming pared 3 bases from V and 3 bases from J, leaving 13 bases between. The CDR3 loop reads CASSLEGRLTDTQYF. The CDR3 nucleotides read TGTGCCAGCAGTTTGGAGGGGAGGTTAACAGATACGCAGTATTTT.

The J gene is TRBJ2-4, the V gene TRBV27; TRBD2 matches 7 bases. Germline trimming cut 6 bases from V and 10 bases from J; bases unmatched to any gene: 6. The length of the CDR3 is 12 residues. Per germline, CDR1 MNHEY and CDR2 SMNVEV (reference sequence). As DNA, the CDR3 is TGTGCCAGCAGCCAGAGCGGGGAAATTCAGTACTTC. Translation gives CASSQSGEIQYF.

Worth noting for this clonotype: No conserved phenylalanine or tryptophan ends this CDR3, so it is likely a read error. The gene calls are TRBV19 and TRBJ2-5; D possibly uses TRBD1 or TRBD2 (6 bases each). Germline CDR1 and CDR2: LNHDA and SQIVND (reference sequence). This CDR3 is 15 amino acids long. Trimming took 7 bases from V and 5 from J, leaving 20 bases between them. The chain's CDR3 is CASNQFRGQSETQYC. CDR3 bases: TGTGCCAGTAATCAATTCCGGGGGCAGAGCGAGACCCAGTACTGC.

This clonotype is a singleton in its sample. The chain couples TRBV5-5 to TRBJ2-2; 8 bases map to TRBD1. The length of the CDR3 is 17 residues. Germline CDR1 reads SGHKS; CDR2 reads YYEKEE (reference sequence). V gave up 2 bases and J gave up 1 base; unmatched junction bases: 7. The CDR3: CASSFFRGRVNTGELFF. The CDR3 region has the DNA TGTGCCAGCAGCTTCTTCAGGGGGCGCGTGAACACCGGGGAGCTGTTTTTT.

The rearrangement links TRBV6-1 to TRBJ2-7; perhaps TRBD1 as D (6 bases). Germline loops: CDR1 MNHNS, CDR2 SASEGT. This CDR3 is 13 amino acids long. Trimming stripped 5 bases from V and 2 bases from J, with 10 bases between. CDR3 region: CASSRRQAYEQYF. CDR3 nucleotide sequence: TGTGCCAGCAGTCGGAGACAGGCCTACGAGCAGTACTTC.

There are a few counts of this clonotype. The chain employs TRBV27 and TRBJ2-3, with a weak D call TRBD2 (6 bases). V lost 2 bases and J lost 4, with 13 bases in between. CDR1 is MNHEY and CDR2 is SMNVEV in the germline V gene (reference sequence). The CDR3 is 15 amino acids. CDR3 amino acids: CASSLSPWGADTQYF. CDR3 sequence (DNA): TGTGCCAGCAGTTTAAGTCCGTGGGGGGCAGATACGCAGTATTTT.

The chain has TRBV20-1 and TRBJ1-2, with D tentatively TRBD1 (6 bases). This CDR3 has 12 residues. Germline loops: CDR1 DFQATT, CDR2 SNEGSKA (reference sequence). The V and J ends lost 3 bases and 2 bases respectively, with 7 bases between them. The DNA for the CDR3 is TGCAGTGCTAGGGACAGCAACTATGGCTACACCTTC. Amino acid sequence: CSARDSNYGYTF.

The sample holds many counts of this clonotype. The J gene is TRBJ1-3, the V gene TRBV7-2; D not resolved. The CDR3 spans 13 residues. V was cut by 6 bases and J by 1 base, with 7 bases left in between. The germline gives CDR1 SGHTA, CDR2 FQGNSA. The CDR3 DNA sequence: TGTGCCAGCAGACGACCTTCTGGAAACACCATATATTTT. Translation gives CASRRPSGNTIYF.

Only a few counts were recorded for this clonotype. V gene TRBV12-3 or TRBV12-4 combines with J gene TRBJ2-7; D call uncertain. The CDR3 has 11 residues. The germline V and J ends were trimmed by 4 bases and 10 bases, with 11 bases remaining between them. CDR3 sequence (DNA): TGTGCCAGCAGTTGGGGAACGGAACAGTACTTC. It codes for CASSWGTEQYF.

The chain couples TRBV29-1 to TRBJ2-7; 10 positions match TRBD1. There are 14 residues in the CDR3. The trim removed 1 base at V and 4 bases at J, leaving 4 bases unmatched. From germline, CDR1 is SQVTM and CDR2 ANQGSEA. In DNA, the CDR3 is TGCAGCGTTGAAGTTCTGGACAGGGGGTACGAGCAGTACTTC. Its protein product is CSVEVLDRGYEQYF.

This clonotype has a count of ten or more. The CDR3 is CASSLEYGSGNTIYF. The CDR3 DNA sequence: TGTGCCAGCAGCTTAGAATACGGCTCTGGAAACACCATATATTTT. This chain links TRBV11-2 with TRBJ1-3; D remains ambiguous. The CDR3 sequence is 15 residues long. The V and J ends lost 0 bases and 0 bases respectively, with 6 bases between them. Per germline, CDR1 SGHAT and CDR2 FQNNGV.

This clonotype showed up just a few times. The gene calls are TRBV13 and TRBJ1-5; 9 bases are shared with TRBD1. After removal of 5 bases from V and 7 bases from J, the junction contained 15 bases not matched to a gene. There are 17 residues in the CDR3. Germline V gene sequence: CDR1 PRHDT, CDR2 FYEKMQ (reference sequence). CDR3 sequence (DNA): TGTGCCAGCAGCCCCCGGGACAGGGAAGAATACGGCCAGCCCCAGCATTTT. Protein product: CASSPRDREEYGQPQHF. The whole variable domain, remainder taken from reference TRBV13 and TRBJ1-5, is AAGVIQSPRHLIKEKRETATLKCYPIPRHDTVYWYQQGPGQDPQFLISFYEKMQSDKGSIPDRFSAQQFSDYHSELNMSSLELGDSALYFCASSPRDREEYGQPQHFGDGTRLSIL.

The chain couples TRBV6-6 to TRBJ2-3, with D perhaps TRBD1 (6 bases). Trimming cost V 0 bases and J 6 bases, with 16 bases left between them. The germline gives CDR1 MNHNY, CDR2 SVGAGI (reference sequence). This CDR3 is 16 amino acids long. The CDR3: CASSYSFDRLEDTQYF. The DNA for the CDR3 is TGTGCCAGCAGTTACTCGTTCGACAGGCTCGAGGATACGCAGTATTTT.

The table lists this clonotype with a few counts. The V and J genes are TRBV19 and TRBJ2-5; either TRBD1 or TRBD2 may supply D (5 bases each). The germline V gene encodes CDR1 LNHDA and CDR2 SQIVND (reference sequence). V lost 4 bases to trimming and J lost 5 bases, with 14 bases between them. There are 14 residues in the CDR3. CDR3 bases: TGTGCCAGTAGTACGACAGCGGCTGGGGAGACCCAGTACTTC. Protein: CASSTTAAGETQYF.

V is TRBV5-1 and J is TRBJ2-7; D is unclear. The germline CDR1 and CDR2 sequences are SGHRS and YFSETQ. Deletions cut 4 bases from V and 2 bases from J, with 16 bases between. This CDR3 is built from 15 residues. CDR3 residues: CASSPKGSKTYEQYF. DNA for the CDR3: TGCGCCAGCAGCCCGAAAGGGTCGAAAACCTACGAGCAGTACTTC.

The rearrangement links TRBV15 to TRBJ1-6; the D is unclear. CDR3 length equals 14 residues. Looked up from germline, CDR1 is LNHNV and CDR2 is YYDKDF (reference sequence). Trimming took 2 bases from V and 8 from J, leaving 10 bases between them. CDR3 nucleotides: TGTGCCACCAGCAGACCCGAACCCTATTCACCCCTCCACTTT. This translates into CATSRPEPYSPLHF.

This clonotype was seen ten or more times. The CDR3 DNA follows: TGTGCCAGCAGTTCCAATTCTGGGCCCACAGATACGCAGCATTTT. Encoded protein: CASSSNSGPTDTQHF. The chain uses TRBV11-2 and TRBJ2-3, with no clear D. The J call is doubtful: the DNA matches TRBJ1-5 better. This CDR3 contains 15 residues. The germline V gene has CDR1 SGHAT and CDR2 FQNNGV.

The chain joins TRBV5-6 to TRBJ2-2; D not resolved. V was cut by 2 bases and J by 6 bases, with 11 bases left in between. Looked up from germline, CDR1 is SGHDT and CDR2 is YYEEEE. This CDR3 comprises 14 residues. The CDR3 region is CASSFGVAPGELFF. In DNA form, the CDR3 reads TGTGCCAGCAGCTTTGGGGTTGCCCCCGGGGAGCTGTTTTTT. The variable domain in full, with the rest retrieved from reference TRBV5-6 and TRBJ2-2, is DAGVTQSPTHLIKTRGQQVTLRCSPKSGHDTVSWYQQALGQGPQFIFQYYEEEERQRGNFPDRFSGHQFPNYSSELNVNALLLGDSALYLCASSFGVAPGELFFGEGSRLTVL.

This clonotype appeared a single time. No conserved phenylalanine or tryptophan is present at the end of the CDR3, so a read error is the likely explanation. V usage is TRBV5-3 and J usage is TRBJ2-7; D may match TRBD1 or TRBD2 (6 bases each). TRBV5-3 is noted as an ORF with a role that remains uncertain. V lost 8 bases and J lost 2, with 17 bases in between. This CDR3 is 14 amino acids long. The CDR3 spells CASSTGGLPYEQYL. The CDR3 DNA sequence: TGTGCCAGCAGCACCGGGGGCCTCCCCTACGAGCAGTACTTA.

This sequence joins TRBV9 and TRBJ1-4, with D perhaps TRBD1 (6 bases). Per germline, CDR1 SGDLS and CDR2 YYNGEE. Between the trimmed V and J ends, which lost 4 bases and 8 bases, there was a span of 18 bases. This CDR3 comprises 15 residues. The CDR3 loop is CASSLSTGSGEKLFF. In DNA, the CDR3 is TGTGCCAGCAGCTTATCGACAGGTTCGGGAGAAAAACTGTTTTTT.

This clonotype appeared once. A read error may account for a junction end that differs from germline. This rearrangement joins TRBV7-3 to TRBJ2-2; weak D call: TRBD2 (5 bases). The CDR3 length is 14 residues. Looked up from germline, CDR1 is SGHTA and CDR2 is FQGTGA. Here the CDR3 DNA reads TGTGCCAGCAGCTCGGCGGGCCCCACCGGGGAGCTGGTTTTT. It is translated as CASSSAGPTGELVF.

Here the CDR3 DNA reads TGTGCCAGTAGTCCAACTGGGGATGTTATGCAGCCCCAGCATTTT. Encoded protein: CASSPTGDVMQPQHF. V is TRBV19 and J is TRBJ1-5; no clear D gene. V was cut by 5 bases and J by 7 bases, with 18 bases left in between. The CDR3 has 15 amino acids. CDR1 is LNHDA and CDR2 is SQIVND in the germline V gene (reference sequence).

This clonotype was seen a few times. This rearrangement joins TRBV4-1 to TRBJ1-2, with 9 bases lining up with TRBD1. With 0 bases clipped from V and 3 bases from J, the junction kept 20 bases outside the gene matches. The CDR3 is 21 amino acids. From germline, CDR1 is MGHRA and CDR2 YSYEKL. Written as DNA, the CDR3 is TGCGCCAGCAGCCAAGAGATGGTAGAGGAGAGGACAGGGGTTGTGTACTATGGCTACACCTTC. It is translated as CASSQEMVEERTGVVYYGYTF.

This clonotype was seen many times. This chain links TRBV7-2 with TRBJ2-4; 7 nucleotides align to TRBD2. Trimming at V came to 3 bases and at J to 7 bases, leaving 9 bases not matched to a gene. Germline-derived CDR1 and CDR2 are SGHTA and FQGNSA. CDR3 length: 15 residues. The CDR3 DNA reads as TGTGCCAGCAGCTTTAAAGCGGGGAGGGAGAACATTCAGTACTTC. This translates into CASSFKAGRENIQYF.

There are many counts of this clonotype. J is TRBJ2-5 and V is TRBV7-8, with a possible D match to TRBD2 (5 bases). Trimming removed 5 bases from V and 7 bases from J, with 23 bases in between. CDR3 length: 16 residues. Germline CDR1 reads SGHVS; CDR2 reads FQNEAQ. CDR3 protein: CASSPRVPPSPGTQYF. The CDR3 coding sequence is TGTGCCAGCAGCCCGAGGGTTCCCCCCAGCCCCGGGACCCAGTACTTC.

The table lists this clonotype with a few counts. The gene calls are TRBV27 and TRBJ2-1, with 14 bases fitting TRBD2. The CDR3 contains 15 residues. Germline CDR1 is MNHEY and CDR2 is SMNVEV (reference sequence). Trimming cost V 3 bases and J 8 bases; bases outside gene matches: 3. CDR3 sequence: CASSFGTSGGHEQFF. CDR3 nucleotides: TGTGCCAGCAGTTTTGGGACTAGCGGGGGACATGAGCAGTTCTTC.